The 2 T cell receptor beta chains below all came from one sample that was sequenced in a study of shared clonotypes between healthy human individuals. Sequenced by immunoSEQ multiplex PCR; TCRdb stores in-frame clones only, minus some. There are 2 million to 2.5 million clones in the sample; approximately 96% occur only once, and around 0.13% lies in the top ten. Sequencing was carried out using naive CD4+ T cells sorted from blood. Specified subset: CD45RA+ positively selected. The receptors were gathered from a man between 18 and 29 years old in good health.

This chain connects TRBV7-9 to TRBJ2-1, with TRBD2 matching 8 bases. CDR1 is SEHNR and CDR2 is FQNEAQ in the germline V gene (reference sequence). Trimming removed 6 bases from V and 7 bases from J; junction bases left unmatched: 14. The CDR3 has 16 amino acids. CDR3 nucleotide sequence: TGTGCCAGCAGACTTACGCTGCGGGGGGATGTGAATGAGCAGTTCTTC. Protein product: CASRLTLRGDVNEQFF. Supplemented by reference TRBV7-9 and TRBJ2-1, the full variable domain reads DTGVSQNPRHKITKRGQNVTFRCDPISEHNRLYWYRQTLGQGPEFLTYFQNEAQLEKSRLLSDRFSAERPKGSFSTLEIQRTEQGDSAMYLCASRLTLRGDVNEQFFGPGTRLTVL.

The chain links TRBV28 to TRBJ1-4; TRBD1 might be the D (5 bases). With 3 bases removed from V and 0 bases from J, the gap between germline ends came to 14 bases. The CDR3 spans 17 residues. CDR1 is MDHEN and CDR2 is SYDVKM in the germline V gene. Written as DNA, the CDR3 is TGTGCCAGCAGTTTGTTCCAGGGATTTGCAACTAATGAAAAACTGTTTTTT. Translated, it gives CASSLFQGFATNEKLFF.